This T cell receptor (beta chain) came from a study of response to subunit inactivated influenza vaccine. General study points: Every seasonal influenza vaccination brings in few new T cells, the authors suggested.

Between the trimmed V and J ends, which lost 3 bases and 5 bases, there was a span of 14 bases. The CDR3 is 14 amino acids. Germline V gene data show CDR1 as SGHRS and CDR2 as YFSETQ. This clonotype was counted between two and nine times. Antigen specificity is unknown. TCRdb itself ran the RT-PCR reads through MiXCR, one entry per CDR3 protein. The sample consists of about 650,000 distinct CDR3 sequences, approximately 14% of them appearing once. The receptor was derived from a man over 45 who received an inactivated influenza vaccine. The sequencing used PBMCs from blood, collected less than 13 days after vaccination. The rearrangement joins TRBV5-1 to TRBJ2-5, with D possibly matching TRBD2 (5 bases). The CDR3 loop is CASSSWTGSETQYF. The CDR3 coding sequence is TGCGCCAGCAGCTCCTGGACGGGGTCGGAGACCCAGTACTTC.